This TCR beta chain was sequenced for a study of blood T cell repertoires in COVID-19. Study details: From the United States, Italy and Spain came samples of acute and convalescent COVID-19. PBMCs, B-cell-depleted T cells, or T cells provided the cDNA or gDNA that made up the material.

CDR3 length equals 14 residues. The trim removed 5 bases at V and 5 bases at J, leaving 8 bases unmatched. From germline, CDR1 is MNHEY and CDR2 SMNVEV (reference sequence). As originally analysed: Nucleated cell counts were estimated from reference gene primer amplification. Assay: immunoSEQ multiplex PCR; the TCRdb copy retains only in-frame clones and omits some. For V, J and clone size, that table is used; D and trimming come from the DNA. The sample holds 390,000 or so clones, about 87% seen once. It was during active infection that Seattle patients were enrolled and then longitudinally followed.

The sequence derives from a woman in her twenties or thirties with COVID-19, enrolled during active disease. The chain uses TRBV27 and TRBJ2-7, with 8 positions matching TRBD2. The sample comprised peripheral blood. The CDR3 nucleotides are TGTGCCAGCAGTGTCGGGACTAGAGGCCACGAGCAGTACTTC. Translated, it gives CASSVGTRGHEQYF.